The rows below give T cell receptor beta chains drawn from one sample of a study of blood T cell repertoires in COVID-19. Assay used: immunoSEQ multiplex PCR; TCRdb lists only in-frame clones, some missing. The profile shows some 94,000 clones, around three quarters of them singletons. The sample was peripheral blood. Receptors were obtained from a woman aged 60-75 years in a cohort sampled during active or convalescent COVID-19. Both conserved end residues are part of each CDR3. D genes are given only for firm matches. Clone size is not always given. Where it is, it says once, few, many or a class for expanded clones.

cdr3_nt: TGTGCCAGCAGCGTAGGGCAGGGGGCGCGTGCCGGGGAGCTGTTTTTT
cdr3_aa: CASSVGQGARAGELFF
j_call: TRBJ2-2
clone_size: few
d_call: TRBD1
v_call: TRBV9

cdr3_nt: TGCGCCAGCAGCCAAGTCCAGTCATATGGCTACACCTTC
cdr3_aa: CASSQVQSYGYTF
j_call: TRBJ1-2
clone_size: NA
d_call: NA
v_call: TRBV4-3

cdr3_nt: TGTGCTACAGGGGGCGACTATGGCTACACCTTC
cdr3_aa: CATGGDYGYTF
j_call: TRBJ1-2
clone_size: once
d_call: TRBD1
v_call: TRBV19

cdr3_nt: TGTGCCAGCAGTTTTGACAGGGGAGCGGGGACCGGGGAGCTGTTTTTT
cdr3_aa: CASSFDRGAGTGELFF
j_call: TRBJ2-2
clone_size: NA
d_call: NA
v_call: TRBV6-5

cdr3_nt: TGTGCCAGTAGTACCTTCTTGGACACCTCCTACGAGCAGTACTTC
cdr3_aa: CASSTFLDTSYEQYF
j_call: TRBJ2-7
clone_size: NA
d_call: NA
v_call: TRBV19

cdr3_nt: TGCGCCAGCAGCTTGCGGGGACAGGGGGGGAACACTGAAGCTTTCTTT
cdr3_aa: CASSLRGQGGNTEAFF
j_call: TRBJ1-1
clone_size: NA
d_call: TRBD1
v_call: TRBV5-1

cdr3_nt: TGTGCCAGCAGCCTTCAGGTGACAGGGAACACCGGGGAGCTGTTTTTT
cdr3_aa: CASSLQVTGNTGELFF
j_call: TRBJ2-2
clone_size: once
d_call: NA
v_call: TRBV5-6

cdr3_nt: TGTGCCAGCAGGAGGGACAGGGGGACTCATTCACCCCTCCACTTT
cdr3_aa: CASRRDRGTHSPLHF
j_call: TRBJ1-6
clone_size: NA
d_call: TRBD1
v_call: TRBV5-6

cdr3_nt: TGCGCCAGCAGCTTACCGGGGTACAACTATGGCTACACCTTC
cdr3_aa: CASSLPGYNYGYTF
j_call: TRBJ1-2
clone_size: many
d_call: NA
v_call: TRBV5-1

cdr3_nt: TGTGCCAGCAGCCACGGAGTAGCGGGGATCCAAGAGACCCAGTACTTC
cdr3_aa: CASSHGVAGIQETQYF
j_call: TRBJ2-5
clone_size: few
d_call: TRBD2
v_call: TRBV3-1/TRBV3-2